This note documents a single T cell receptor (beta chain) sequence. Method: immunoSEQ multiplex PCR; TCRdb's copy keeps in-frame clones and lacks some. The table records around 18,000 clones, 85% to 95% of them present only once. This entry comes from a study of graft-versus-host responses after intestinal transplantation. The V and J ends lost 6 bases and 3 bases respectively, with 9 bases between them. The CDR3 sequence is 12 residues long. CDR1 is SQVTM, CDR2 ANQGSEA, per germline. Sequencing used PBMCs, obtained 23 days after intestinal transplant. The sequence was obtained from a human patient who received an intestinal transplant, so some T cells may come from the graft donor. This sequence joins TRBV29-1 and TRBJ2-1; a possible D gene is TRBD1 (5 bases). CDR3 region: CSVFDSYNEQFF. CDR3 in DNA: TGCAGCGTCTTCGACAGCTACAATGAGCAGTTCTTC.